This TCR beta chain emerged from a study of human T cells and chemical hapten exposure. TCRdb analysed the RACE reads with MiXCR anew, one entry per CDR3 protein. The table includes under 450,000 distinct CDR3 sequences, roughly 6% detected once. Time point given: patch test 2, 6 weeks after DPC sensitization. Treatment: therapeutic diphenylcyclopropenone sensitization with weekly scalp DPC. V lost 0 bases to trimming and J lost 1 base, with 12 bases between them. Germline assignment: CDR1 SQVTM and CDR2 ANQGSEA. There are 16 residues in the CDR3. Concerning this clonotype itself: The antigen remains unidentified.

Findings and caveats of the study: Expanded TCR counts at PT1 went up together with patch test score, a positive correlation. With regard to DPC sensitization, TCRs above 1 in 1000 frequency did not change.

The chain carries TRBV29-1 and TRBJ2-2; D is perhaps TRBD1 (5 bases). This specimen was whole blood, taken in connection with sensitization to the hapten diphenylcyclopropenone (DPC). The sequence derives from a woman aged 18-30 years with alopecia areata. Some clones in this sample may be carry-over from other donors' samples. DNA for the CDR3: TGCAGCGTTGAAGATCCGGCAGGGCAGAACACCGGGGAGCTGTTTTTT. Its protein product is CSVEDPAGQNTGELFF.